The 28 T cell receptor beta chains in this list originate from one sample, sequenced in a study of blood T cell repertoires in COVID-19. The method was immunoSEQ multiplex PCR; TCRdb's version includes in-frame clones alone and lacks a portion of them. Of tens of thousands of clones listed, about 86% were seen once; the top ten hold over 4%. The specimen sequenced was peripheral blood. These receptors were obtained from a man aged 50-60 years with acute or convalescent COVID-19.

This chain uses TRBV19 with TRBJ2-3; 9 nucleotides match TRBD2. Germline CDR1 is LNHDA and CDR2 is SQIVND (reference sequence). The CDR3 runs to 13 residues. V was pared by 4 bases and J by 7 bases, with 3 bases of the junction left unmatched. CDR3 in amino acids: CASSKAGGNTQYF. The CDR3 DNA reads TGTGCCAGTAGTAAAGCGGGGGGAAATACGCAGTATTTT.

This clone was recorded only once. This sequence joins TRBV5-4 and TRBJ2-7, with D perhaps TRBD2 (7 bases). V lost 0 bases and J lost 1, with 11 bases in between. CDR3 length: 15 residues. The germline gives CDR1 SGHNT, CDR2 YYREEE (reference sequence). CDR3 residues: CASSLEGRGSYEQYF. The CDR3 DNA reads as TGTGCCAGCAGCTTGGAGGGGAGGGGGTCCTACGAGCAGTACTTC.

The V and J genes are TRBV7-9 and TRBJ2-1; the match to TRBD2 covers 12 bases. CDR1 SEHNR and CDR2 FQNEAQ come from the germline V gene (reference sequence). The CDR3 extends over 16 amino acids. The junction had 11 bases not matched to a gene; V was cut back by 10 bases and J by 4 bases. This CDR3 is CAIQTSGSFWYNEQFF. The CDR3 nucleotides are TGTGCCATTCAGACTAGCGGGAGCTTTTGGTACAATGAGCAGTTCTTC. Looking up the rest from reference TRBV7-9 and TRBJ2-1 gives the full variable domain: DTGVSQNPRHKITKRGQNVTFRCDPISEHNRLYWYRQTLGQGPEFLTYFQNEAQLEKSRLLSDRFSAERPKGSFSTLEIQRTEQGDSAMYLCAIQTSGSFWYNEQFFGPGTRLTVL.

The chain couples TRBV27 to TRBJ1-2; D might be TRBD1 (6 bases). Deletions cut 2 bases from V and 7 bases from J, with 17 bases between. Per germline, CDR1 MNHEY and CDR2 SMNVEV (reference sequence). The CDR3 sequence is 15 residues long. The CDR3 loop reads CASSLAGGQGGGYTF. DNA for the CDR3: TGTGCCAGCAGTTTAGCGGGCGGCCAAGGGGGTGGCTACACCTTC.

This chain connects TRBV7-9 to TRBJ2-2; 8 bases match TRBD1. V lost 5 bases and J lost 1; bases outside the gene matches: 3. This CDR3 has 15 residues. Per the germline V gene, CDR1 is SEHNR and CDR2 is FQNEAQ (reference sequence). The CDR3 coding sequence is TGTGCCAGCAGCCCGGGACAGGTGAACACCGGGGAGCTGTTTTTT. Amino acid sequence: CASSPGQVNTGELFF.

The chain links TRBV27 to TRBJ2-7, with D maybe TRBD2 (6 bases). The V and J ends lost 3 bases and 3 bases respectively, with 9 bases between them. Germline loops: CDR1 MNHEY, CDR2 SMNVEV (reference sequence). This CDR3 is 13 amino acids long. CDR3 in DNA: TGTGCCAGCAGTTTGGGGGGAGGCTACGAGCAGTACTTC. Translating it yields CASSLGGGYEQYF.

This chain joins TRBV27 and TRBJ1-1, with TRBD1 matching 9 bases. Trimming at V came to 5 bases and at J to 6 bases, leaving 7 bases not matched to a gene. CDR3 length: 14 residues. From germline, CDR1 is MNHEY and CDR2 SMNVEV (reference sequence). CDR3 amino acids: CASSMWTGASEAFF. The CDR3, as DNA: TGTGCCAGCAGTATGTGGACAGGGGCCTCTGAAGCTTTCTTT.

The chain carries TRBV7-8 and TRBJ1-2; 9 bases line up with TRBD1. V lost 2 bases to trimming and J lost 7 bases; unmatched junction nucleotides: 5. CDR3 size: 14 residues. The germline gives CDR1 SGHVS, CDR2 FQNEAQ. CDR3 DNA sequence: TGTGCCAGCAGCTTAACACTGGGACAGGGTGGCTACACCTTC. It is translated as CASSLTLGQGGYTF.

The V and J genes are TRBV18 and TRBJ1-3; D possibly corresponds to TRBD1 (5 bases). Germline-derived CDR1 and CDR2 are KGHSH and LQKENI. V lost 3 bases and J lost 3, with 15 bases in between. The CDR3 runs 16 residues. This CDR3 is CASSPGLLAGGNTIYF. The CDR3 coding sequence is TGTGCCAGCTCACCGGGGCTGTTAGCTGGTGGAAACACCATATATTTT.

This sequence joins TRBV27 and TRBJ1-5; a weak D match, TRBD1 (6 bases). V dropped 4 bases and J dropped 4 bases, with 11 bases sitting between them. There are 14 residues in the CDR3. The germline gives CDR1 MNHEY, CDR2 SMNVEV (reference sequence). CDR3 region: CASSSLGANQPQHF. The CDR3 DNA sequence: TGTGCCAGCAGTTCCTTGGGGGCTAATCAGCCCCAGCATTTT.

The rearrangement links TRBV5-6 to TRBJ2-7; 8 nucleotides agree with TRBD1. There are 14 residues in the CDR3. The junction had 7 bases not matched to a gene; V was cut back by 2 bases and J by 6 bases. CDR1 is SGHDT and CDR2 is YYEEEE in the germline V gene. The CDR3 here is CASSFRGQVSEQYF. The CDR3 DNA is TGTGCCAGCAGCTTCCGGGGACAGGTATCCGAGCAGTACTTC.

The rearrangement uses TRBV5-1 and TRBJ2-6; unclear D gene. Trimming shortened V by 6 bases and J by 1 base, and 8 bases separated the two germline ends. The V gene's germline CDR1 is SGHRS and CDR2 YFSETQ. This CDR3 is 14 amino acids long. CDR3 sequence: CASKSQSGANVLTF. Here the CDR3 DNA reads TGCGCCAGCAAATCCCAATCTGGGGCCAACGTCCTGACTTTC.

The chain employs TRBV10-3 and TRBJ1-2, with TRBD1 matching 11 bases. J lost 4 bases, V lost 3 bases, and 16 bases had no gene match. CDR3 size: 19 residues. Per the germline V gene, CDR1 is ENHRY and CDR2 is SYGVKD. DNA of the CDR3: TGTGCCATCAGTGACTCTAAACCTCATCGGACAGGGGGCGGCTATGGCTACACCTTC. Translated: CAISDSKPHRTGGGYGYTF.

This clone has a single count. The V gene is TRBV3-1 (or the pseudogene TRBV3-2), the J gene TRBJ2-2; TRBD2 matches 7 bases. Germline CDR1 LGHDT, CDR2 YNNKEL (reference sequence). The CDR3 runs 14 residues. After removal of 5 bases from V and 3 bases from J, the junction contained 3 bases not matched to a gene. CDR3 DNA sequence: TGTGCCAGCAGCGCAGCGGGGCACACCGGGGAGCTGTTTTTT. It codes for CASSAAGHTGELFF.

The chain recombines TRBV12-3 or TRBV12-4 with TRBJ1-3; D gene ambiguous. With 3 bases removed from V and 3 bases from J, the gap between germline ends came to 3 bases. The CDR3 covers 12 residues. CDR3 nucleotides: TGTGCCAGCAGTTTCGGTGGAAACACCATATATTTT. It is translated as CASSFGGNTIYF.

CDR3 in amino acids: CAWSKTVTYEQYF. The CDR3, as DNA: TGTGCCTGGAGTAAGACAGTTACCTACGAGCAGTACTTC. The chain combines TRBV30 with TRBJ2-7; D may be TRBD1 (5 bases). Germline CDR1 GTSNPN, CDR2 SVGIG (reference sequence). The CDR3 runs 13 residues. The germline V and J ends were trimmed by 2 bases and 2 bases, with 10 bases remaining between them.

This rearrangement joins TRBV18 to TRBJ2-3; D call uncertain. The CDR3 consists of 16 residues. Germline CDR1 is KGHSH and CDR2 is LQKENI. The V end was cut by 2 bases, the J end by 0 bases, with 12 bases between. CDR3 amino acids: CASSPKPAGSTDTQYF. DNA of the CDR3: TGTGCCAGCTCACCAAAGCCCGCTGGTAGCACAGATACGCAGTATTTT.

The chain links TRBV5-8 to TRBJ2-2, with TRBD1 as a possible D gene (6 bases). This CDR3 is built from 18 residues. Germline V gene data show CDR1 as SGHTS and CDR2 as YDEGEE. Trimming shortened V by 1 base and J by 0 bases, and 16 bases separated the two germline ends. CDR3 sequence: CASSLRAGAISNTGELFF. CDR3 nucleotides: TGTGCCAGCAGCTTGCGGGCAGGGGCCATTTCGAACACCGGGGAGCTGTTTTTT.

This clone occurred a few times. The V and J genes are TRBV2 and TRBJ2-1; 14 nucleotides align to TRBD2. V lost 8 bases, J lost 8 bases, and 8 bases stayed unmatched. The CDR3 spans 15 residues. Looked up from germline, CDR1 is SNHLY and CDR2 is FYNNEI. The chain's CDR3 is CASVSTSGRAYEQFF. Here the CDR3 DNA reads TGTGCCAGCGTGTCGACTAGCGGGAGGGCCTATGAGCAGTTCTTC. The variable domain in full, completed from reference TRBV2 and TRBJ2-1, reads EPEVTQTPSHQVTQMGQEVILRCVPISNHLYFYWYRQILGQKVEFLVSFYNNEISEKSEIFDDQFSVERPDGSNFTLKIRSTKLEDSAMYFCASVSTSGRAYEQFFGPGTRLTVL.

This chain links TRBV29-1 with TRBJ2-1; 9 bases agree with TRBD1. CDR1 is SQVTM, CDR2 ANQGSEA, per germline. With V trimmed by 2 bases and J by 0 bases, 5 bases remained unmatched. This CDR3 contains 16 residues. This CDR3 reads CSVETDRGSSYNEQFF. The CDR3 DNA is TGCAGCGTTGAAACCGACAGGGGGTCCTCCTACAATGAGCAGTTCTTC.

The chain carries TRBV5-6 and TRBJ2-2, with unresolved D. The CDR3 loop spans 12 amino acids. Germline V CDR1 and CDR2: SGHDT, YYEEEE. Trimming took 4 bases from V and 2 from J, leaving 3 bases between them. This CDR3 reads CASSRNTGELFF. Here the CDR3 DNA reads TGTGCCAGCAGCCGTAACACCGGGGAGCTGTTTTTT.

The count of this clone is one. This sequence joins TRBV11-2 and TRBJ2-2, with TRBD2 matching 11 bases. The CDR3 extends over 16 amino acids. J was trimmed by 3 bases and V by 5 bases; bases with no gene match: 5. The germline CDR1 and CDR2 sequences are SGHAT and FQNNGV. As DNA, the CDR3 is TGTGCCAGCAGCGGGCGACTAGCGGGATACACCGGGGAGCTGTTTTTT. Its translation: CASSGRLAGYTGELFF.

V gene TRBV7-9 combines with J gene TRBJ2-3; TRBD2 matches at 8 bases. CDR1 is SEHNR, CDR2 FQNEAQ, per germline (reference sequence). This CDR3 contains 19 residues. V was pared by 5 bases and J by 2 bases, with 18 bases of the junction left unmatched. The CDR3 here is CASSPQDNGGVWATDTQYF. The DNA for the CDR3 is TGTGCCAGCAGCCCACAAGACAACGGGGGGGTGTGGGCCACAGATACGCAGTATTTT.

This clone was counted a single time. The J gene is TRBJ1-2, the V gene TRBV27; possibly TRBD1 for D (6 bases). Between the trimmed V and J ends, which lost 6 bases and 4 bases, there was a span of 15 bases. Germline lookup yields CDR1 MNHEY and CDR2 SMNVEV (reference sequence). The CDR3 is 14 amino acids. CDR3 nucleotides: TGTGCCAGCAGCGGAAGGACAGATAGCTATGGCTACACCTTC. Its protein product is CASSGRTDSYGYTF.

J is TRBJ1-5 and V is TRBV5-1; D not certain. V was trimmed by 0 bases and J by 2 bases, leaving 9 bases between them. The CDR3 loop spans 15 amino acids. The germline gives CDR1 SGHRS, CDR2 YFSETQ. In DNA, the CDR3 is TGCGCCAGCAGCTTGGGGCCGTTGGGCAATCAGCCCCAGCATTTT. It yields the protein CASSLGPLGNQPQHF.

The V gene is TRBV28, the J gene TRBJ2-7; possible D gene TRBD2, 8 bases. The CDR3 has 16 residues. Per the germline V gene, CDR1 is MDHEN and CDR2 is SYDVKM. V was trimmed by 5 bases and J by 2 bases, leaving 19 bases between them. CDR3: CASSPQGGTRTYEQYF. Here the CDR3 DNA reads TGTGCCAGCAGTCCCCAGGGGGGGACTAGAACCTACGAGCAGTACTTC.

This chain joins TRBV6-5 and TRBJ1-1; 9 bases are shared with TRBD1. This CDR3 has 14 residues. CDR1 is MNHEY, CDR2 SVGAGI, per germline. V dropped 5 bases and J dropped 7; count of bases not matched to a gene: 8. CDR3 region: CASSRGQGRDEAFF. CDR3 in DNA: TGTGCCAGCAGTAGAGGACAGGGGCGCGATGAAGCTTTCTTT.

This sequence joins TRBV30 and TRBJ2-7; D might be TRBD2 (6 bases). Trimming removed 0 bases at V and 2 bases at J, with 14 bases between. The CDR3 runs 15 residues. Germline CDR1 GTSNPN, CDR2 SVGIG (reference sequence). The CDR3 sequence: CAWSVFLGGPYEQYF. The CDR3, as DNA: TGTGCCTGGAGTGTATTCCTCGGAGGGCCCTACGAGCAGTACTTC.